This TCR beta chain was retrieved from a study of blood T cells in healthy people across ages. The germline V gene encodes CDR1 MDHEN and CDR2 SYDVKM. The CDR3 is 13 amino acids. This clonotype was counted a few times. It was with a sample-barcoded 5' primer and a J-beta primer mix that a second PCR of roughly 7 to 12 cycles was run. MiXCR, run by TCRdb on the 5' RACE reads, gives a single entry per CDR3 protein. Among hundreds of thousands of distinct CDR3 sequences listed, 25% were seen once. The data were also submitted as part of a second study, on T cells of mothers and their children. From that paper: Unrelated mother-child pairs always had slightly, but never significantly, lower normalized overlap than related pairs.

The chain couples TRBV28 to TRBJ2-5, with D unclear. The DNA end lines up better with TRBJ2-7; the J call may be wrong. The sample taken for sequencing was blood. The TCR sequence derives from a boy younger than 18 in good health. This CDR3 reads CASSLQVHAEQYF. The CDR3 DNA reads TGTGCCAGCAGTTTACAGGTACACGCCGAGCAGTACTTC.